This T cell receptor beta chain was sequenced during a study of CXCR3-negative and CXCR3-positive naive CD8 T cells. The study made its TRB cDNA libraries by 5' RACE, adding UMI labels. TCRdb re-called the 5' RACE reads; every CDR3 protein appears as one record, without DNA. Here the sample table reports approximately 90,000 distinct CDR3 sequences. Concerning this clonotype: Its antigen is unknown.

Study-level points and caveats: Naive CXCR3-positive cells had TRB CDR3s more hydrophobic than those of CXCR3-negative naive cells.

CDR3 length: 14 residues. The germline gives CDR1 MNHEY, CDR2 SMNVEV (reference sequence). The rearrangement uses TRBV27 and TRBJ2-5; as DNA is missing, the TRBD1 call by TCRdb cannot be tested. The sequence derives from a human donor in good health. Some clones in this sample may be carry-over from other donors' samples. Sequenced: naive CXCR3+ CD8+ T cells from blood. Subset here: CD45RO-CCR7+CD27+CD95- naive CD8+ T cells expressing CXCR3 (TNR3+). The chain's CDR3 is CARRSGQTQETQYF.